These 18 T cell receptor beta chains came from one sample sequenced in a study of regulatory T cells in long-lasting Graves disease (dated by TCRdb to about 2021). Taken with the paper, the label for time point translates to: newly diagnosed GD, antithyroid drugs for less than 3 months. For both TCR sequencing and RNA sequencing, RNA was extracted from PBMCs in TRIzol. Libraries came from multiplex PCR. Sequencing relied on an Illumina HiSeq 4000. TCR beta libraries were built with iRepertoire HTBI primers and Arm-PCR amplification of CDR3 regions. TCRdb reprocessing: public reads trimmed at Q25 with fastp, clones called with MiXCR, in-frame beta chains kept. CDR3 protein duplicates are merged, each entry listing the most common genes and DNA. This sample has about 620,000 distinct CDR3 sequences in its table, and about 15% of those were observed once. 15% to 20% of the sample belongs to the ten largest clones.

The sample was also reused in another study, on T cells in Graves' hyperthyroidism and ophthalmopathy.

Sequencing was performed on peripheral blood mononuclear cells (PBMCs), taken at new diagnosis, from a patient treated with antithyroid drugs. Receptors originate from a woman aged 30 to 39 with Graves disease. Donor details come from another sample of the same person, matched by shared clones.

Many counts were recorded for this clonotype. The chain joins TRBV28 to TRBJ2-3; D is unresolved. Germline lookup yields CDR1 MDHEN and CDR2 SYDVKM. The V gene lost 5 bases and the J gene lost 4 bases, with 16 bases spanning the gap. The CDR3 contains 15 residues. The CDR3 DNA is TGTGCCAGCAGTCCGCCTGCAGGCTTCTCAGATACGCAGTATTTT. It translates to CASSPPAGFSDTQYF.

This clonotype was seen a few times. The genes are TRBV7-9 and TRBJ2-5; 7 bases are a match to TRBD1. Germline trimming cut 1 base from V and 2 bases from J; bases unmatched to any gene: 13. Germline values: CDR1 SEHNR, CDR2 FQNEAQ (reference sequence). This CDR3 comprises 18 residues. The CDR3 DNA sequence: TGTGCCAGCAGCTTAGTGGGTAATCGGGACAGCCAACAAGAGACCCAGTACTTC. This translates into CASSLVGNRDSQQETQYF.

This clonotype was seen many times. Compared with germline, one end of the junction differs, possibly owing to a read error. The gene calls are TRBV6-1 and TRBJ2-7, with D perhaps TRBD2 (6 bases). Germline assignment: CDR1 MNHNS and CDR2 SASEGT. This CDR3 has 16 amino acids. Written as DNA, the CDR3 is TGTGCCAGCAGTGAAGCCTTCCGCGGGGCCTCCAACGAGCAGTACTTC. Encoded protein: CASSEAFRGASNEQYF.

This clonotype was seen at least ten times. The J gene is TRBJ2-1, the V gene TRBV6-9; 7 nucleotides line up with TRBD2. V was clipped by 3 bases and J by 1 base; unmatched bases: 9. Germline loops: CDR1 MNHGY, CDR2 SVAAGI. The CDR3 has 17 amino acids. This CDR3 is CASSYALRELSYNEQFF. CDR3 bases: TGTGCCAGCAGTTACGCCTTGCGGGAGCTGTCCTACAATGAGCAGTTCTTC.

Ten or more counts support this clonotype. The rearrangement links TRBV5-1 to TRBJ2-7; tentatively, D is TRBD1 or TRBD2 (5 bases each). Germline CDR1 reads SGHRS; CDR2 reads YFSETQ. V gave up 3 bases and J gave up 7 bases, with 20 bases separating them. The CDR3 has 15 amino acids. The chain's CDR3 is CASSSDQVGVMEQYF. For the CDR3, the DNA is TGCGCCAGCAGCTCGGACCAAGTGGGGGTAATGGAGCAGTACTTC.

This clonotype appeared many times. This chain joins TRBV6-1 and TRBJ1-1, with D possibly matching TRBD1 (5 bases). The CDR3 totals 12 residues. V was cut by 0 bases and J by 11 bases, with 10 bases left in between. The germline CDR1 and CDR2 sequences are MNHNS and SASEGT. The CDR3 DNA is TGTGCCAGCAGTGAAGCTTGGGGGTCGGCTTTCTTT. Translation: CASSEAWGSAFF.

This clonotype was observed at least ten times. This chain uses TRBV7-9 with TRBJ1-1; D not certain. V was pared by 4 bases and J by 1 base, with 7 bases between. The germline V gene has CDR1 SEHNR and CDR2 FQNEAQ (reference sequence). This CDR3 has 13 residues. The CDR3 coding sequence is TGTGCCAGCAGCTGGGCGAGGAACACTGAAGCTTTCTTT. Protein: CASSWARNTEAFF. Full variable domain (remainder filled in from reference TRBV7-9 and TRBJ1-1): DTGVSQNPRHKITKRGQNVTFRCDPISEHNRLYWYRQTLGQGPEFLTYFQNEAQLEKSRLLSDRFSAERPKGSFSTLEIQRTEQGDSAMYLCASSWARNTEAFFGQGTRLTVV.

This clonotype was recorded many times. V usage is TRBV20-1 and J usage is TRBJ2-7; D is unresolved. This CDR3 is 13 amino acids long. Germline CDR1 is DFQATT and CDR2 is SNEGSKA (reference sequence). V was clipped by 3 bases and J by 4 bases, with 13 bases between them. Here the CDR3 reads CSASEAHSYEQYF. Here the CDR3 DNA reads TGCAGTGCTAGTGAGGCCCACTCTTACGAGCAGTACTTC.

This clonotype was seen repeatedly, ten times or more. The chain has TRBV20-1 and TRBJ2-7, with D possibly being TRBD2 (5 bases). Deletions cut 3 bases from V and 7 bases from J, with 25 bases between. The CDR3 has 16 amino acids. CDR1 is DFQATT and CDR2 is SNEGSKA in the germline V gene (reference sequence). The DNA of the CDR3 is TGCAGTGCTAGCCCTATCGAAAGCGGACCCCGAGGGGAGCAGTACTTC. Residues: CSASPIESGPRGEQYF.

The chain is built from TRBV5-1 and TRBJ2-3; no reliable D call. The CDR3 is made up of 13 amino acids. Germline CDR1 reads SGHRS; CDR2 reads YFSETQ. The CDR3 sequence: CPLPPPSKDTQYF. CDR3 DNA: TGCCCTCTCCCCCCCCCCTCCAAAGATACGCAGTATTTT.

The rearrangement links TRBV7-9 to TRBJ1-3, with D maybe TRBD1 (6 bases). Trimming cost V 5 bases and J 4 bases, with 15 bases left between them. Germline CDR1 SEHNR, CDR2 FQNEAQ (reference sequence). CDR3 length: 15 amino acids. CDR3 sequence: CASSATGIIGNTIYF. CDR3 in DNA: TGTGCCAGCAGCGCTACAGGGATAATAGGAAACACCATATATTTT.

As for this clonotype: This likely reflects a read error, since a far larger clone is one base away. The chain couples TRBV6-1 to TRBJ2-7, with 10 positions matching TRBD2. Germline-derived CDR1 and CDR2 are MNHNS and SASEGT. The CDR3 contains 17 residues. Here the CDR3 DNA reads TGTGCCAACAGTTCGCCCTCTCCTAGCGGGGGAACCTACGAGCAGTACTTC. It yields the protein CANSSPSPSGGTYEQYF.

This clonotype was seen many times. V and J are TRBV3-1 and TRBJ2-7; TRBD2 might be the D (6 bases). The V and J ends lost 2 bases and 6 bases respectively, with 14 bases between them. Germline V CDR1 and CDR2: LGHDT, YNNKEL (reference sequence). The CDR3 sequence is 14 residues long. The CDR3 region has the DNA TGTGCCAGCAGCCAATCTTCCAGGGACTTCGAGCAGTACTTC. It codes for CASSQSSRDFEQYF.

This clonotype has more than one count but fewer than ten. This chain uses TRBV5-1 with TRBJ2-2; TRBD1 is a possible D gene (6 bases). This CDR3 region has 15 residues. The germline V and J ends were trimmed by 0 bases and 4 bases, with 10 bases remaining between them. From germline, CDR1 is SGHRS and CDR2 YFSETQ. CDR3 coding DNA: TGCGCCAGCAGCTTGGAACAGGGTGGCACCGGGGAGCTGTTTTTT. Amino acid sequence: CASSLEQGGTGELFF.

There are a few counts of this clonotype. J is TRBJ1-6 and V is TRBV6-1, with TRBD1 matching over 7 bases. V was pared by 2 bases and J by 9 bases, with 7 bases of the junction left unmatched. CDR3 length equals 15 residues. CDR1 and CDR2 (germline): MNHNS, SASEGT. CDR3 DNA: TGTGCCAGCAGTGAATTCGGCAGGGGGAGTTCACCCCTCCACTTT. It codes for CASSEFGRGSSPLHF.

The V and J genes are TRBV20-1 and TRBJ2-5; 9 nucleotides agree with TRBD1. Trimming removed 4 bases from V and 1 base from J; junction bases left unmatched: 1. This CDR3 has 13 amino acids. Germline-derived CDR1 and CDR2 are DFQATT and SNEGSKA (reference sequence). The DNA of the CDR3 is TGCAGTGCTACGACAGGGGGCCAAGAGACCCAGTACTTC. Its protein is CSATTGGQETQYF.

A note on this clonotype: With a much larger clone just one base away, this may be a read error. CDR3 in amino acids: CASSLLEAHYNEQSF. DNA of the CDR3: TGTGCCAGCAGCTTATTGGAAGCGCATTACAATGAGCAGTCCTTC. The chain carries TRBV7-8 and TRBJ2-1; D unresolved. This CDR3 has 15 amino acids. In germline, CDR1 is SGHVS, CDR2 FQNEAQ.

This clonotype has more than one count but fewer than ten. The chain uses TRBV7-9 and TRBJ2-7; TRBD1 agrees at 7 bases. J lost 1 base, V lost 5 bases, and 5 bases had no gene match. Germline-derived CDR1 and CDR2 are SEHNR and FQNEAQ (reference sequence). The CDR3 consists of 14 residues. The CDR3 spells CASSETGKSYEQYF. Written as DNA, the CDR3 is TGTGCCAGCAGCGAGACAGGGAAGTCCTACGAGCAGTACTTC.